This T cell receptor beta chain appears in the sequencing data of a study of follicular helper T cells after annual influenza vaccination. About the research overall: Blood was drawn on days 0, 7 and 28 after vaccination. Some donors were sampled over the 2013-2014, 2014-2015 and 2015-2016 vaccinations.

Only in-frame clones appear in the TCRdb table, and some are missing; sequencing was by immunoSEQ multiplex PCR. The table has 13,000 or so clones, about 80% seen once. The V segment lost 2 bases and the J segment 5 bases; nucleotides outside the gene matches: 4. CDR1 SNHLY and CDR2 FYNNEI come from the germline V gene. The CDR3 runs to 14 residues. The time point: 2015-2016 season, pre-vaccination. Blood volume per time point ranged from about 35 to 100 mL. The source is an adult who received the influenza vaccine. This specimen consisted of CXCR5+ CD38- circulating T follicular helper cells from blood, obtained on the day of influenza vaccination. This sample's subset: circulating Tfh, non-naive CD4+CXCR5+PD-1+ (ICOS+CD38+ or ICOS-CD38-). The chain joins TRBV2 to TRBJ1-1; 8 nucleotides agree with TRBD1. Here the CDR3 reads CASSEQGAGTEAFF. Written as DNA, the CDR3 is TGTGCCAGCAGTGAACAGGGGGCAGGGACTGAAGCTTTCTTT.